One and the same sample provided the 18 T cell receptor beta chains below, sequenced in a study of cytomegalovirus exposure and HLA in healthy donors. PCR was performed using 60 Vbeta and 13 Jbeta primers. Profiled with immunoSEQ multiplex PCR; TCRdb holds only in-frame clones, not every one. The sample shows 70,000 to 85,000 clones, approximately 65% of them seen only once. The specimen sequenced was PBMCs. Receptors were obtained from a male donor in good health and CMV-seropositive.

This clone was counted only a few times. The V call is TRBV7-7, the J call TRBJ2-1; TRBD1 agrees at 7 bases. Losses at the gene ends were 4 bases for V and 6 bases for J; bases not matched to a gene: 6. CDR3 length: 14 amino acids. Germline V gene sequence: CDR1 SSHAT, CDR2 FNYEAQ (reference sequence). The CDR3 spells CASSYRQGINEQFF. As DNA, the CDR3 is TGTGCCAGCAGCTACCGACAGGGTATCAATGAGCAGTTCTTC.

The chain recombines TRBV10-2 with TRBJ2-7; a possible D gene is TRBD2 (6 bases). V lost 2 bases and J 4 bases, leaving 9 bases between the germline ends. Germline lookup yields CDR1 WSHSY and CDR2 SAAADI. The CDR3 has 13 residues. CDR3 in amino acids: CASSEGGGYEQYF. The CDR3 DNA sequence: TGCGCCAGCAGTGAGGGCGGAGGGTACGAGCAGTACTTC.

The gene calls are TRBV7-9 and TRBJ1-1; D may be TRBD1 (5 bases). The CDR3 is 11 amino acids. Trimming removed 7 bases at V and 7 bases at J, with 10 bases between. The germline V gene has CDR1 SEHNR and CDR2 FQNEAQ (reference sequence). The CDR3 here is CASTGDSEAFF. CDR3 bases: TGTGCCAGCACTGGCGACAGTGAAGCTTTCTTT.

With respect to this clone: One end of the junction varies from germline; a read error may be responsible. The chain couples TRBV7-9 to TRBJ1-2; no firm D call. Germline V lookup: CDR1 SEHNR, CDR2 FQNEAQ (reference sequence). This CDR3 has 14 amino acids. CDR3 DNA: TGTGCCAGCAGCTTAGATGGCCCTAACTATGGCTACCCCTTC. This translates into CASSLDGPNYGYPF.

There are a few counts of this clone. This chain links TRBV7-8 with TRBJ2-3, with TRBD2 matching over 7 bases. The J segment lost 4 bases and the V segment lost 7 bases, leaving 14 bases of the junction unmatched. The CDR3 runs 16 residues. Germline CDR1 reads SGHVS; CDR2 reads FQNEAQ. The CDR3 here is CASINYRGRNADTQYF. In DNA, the CDR3 is TGTGCCAGCATTAATTATCGCGGGAGAAATGCAGATACGCAGTATTTT.

In this sample, this clone turned up a few times. This sequence joins TRBV5-4 and TRBJ1-6, with D possibly being TRBD1 (6 bases). This CDR3 contains 14 residues. CDR1 is SGHNT and CDR2 is YYREEE in the germline V gene (reference sequence). With 4 bases removed from V and 7 bases from J, the gap between germline ends came to 12 bases. The CDR3 DNA sequence: TGTGCCAGCAGCACACAGGGACCAAATTCACCCCTCCACTTT. Protein: CASSTQGPNSPLHF.

CDR3 region: CASSPLGLAGGRQNEQYF. The CDR3, as DNA: TGTGCCAGCAGCCCTCTGGGCCTAGCGGGAGGGCGACAGAACGAGCAGTACTTC. This chain links TRBV7-6 with TRBJ2-7, with 12 bases fitting TRBD2. Germline loops: CDR1 SGHVS, CDR2 FNYEAQ. V gave up 5 bases and J gave up 5 bases; unmatched junction bases: 16. There are 18 residues in the CDR3. Supplemented by reference TRBV7-6 and TRBJ2-7, the full variable domain reads GAGVSQSPRYKVTKRGQDVALRCDPISGHVSLYWYRQALGQGPEFLTYFNYEAQQDKSGLPNDRFSAERPEGSISTLTIQRTEQRDSAMYRCASSPLGLAGGRQNEQYFGPGTRLTVT.

The CDR3 DNA sequence: TGTGCCAGCAGCAAAGGAGAGTATTTGCTCTCCTACGAGCAGTACTTC. Its protein product is CASSKGEYLLSYEQYF. The chain joins TRBV21-1 to TRBJ2-7; the table's TRBD2 call for D was not verified on the DNA. TRBV21-1 is an annotated pseudogene. This CDR3 spans 16 amino acids.

V is TRBV30 and J is TRBJ1-1, with a tentative D call TRBD1 (6 bases). The CDR3 runs 15 residues. In germline, CDR1 is GTSNPN, CDR2 SVGIG (reference sequence). V gave up 3 bases and J gave up 8 bases, with 22 bases separating them. The CDR3 here is CAWSSPHGGQGEAFF. As DNA, the CDR3 is TGTGCCTGGAGCTCTCCTCACGGGGGGCAGGGGGAAGCTTTCTTT.

The chain carries TRBV7-6 and TRBJ2-3; 11 nucleotides align to TRBD2. This CDR3 is 17 amino acids long. The trim removed 1 base at V and 6 bases at J, leaving 9 bases unmatched. CDR1 is SGHVS and CDR2 is FNYEAQ in the germline V gene. CDR3: CASSLGASGGFMDTQYF. The CDR3 DNA sequence: TGTGCCAGCAGCTTAGGGGCTAGCGGGGGGTTTATGGATACGCAGTATTTT.

This clone came up a few times. This sequence joins TRBV29-1 and TRBJ2-1, with D perhaps matching TRBD2 (6 bases). CDR1 is SQVTM, CDR2 ANQGSEA, per germline. The CDR3 runs to 12 residues. V lost 4 bases, J lost 7 bases, and 11 bases lay in between. Here the CDR3 DNA reads TGCAGCGTTGGGCGGGCGGGGAATGAGCAGTTCTTC. Its translation: CSVGRAGNEQFF.

J is TRBJ1-2 and V is TRBV6-1; D remains ambiguous. The CDR3 length is 16 residues. In germline, CDR1 is MNHNS, CDR2 SASEGT. Trimming removed 2 bases at V and 2 bases at J, with 15 bases between. The chain's CDR3 is CASSERGVGPNYGYTF. The DNA of the CDR3 is TGTGCCAGCAGTGAACGGGGAGTCGGGCCCAACTATGGCTACACCTTC.

The V and J genes are TRBV7-3 and TRBJ2-2; TRBD2 agrees at 9 bases. The V gene's germline CDR1 is SGHTA and CDR2 FQGTGA. The CDR3 is 16 amino acids. V dropped 5 bases and J dropped 4; count of bases not matched to a gene: 8. CDR3 protein: CASSPSGLAATGELFF. The CDR3 bases are TGTGCCAGCAGCCCCTCGGGACTAGCAGCCACCGGGGAGCTGTTTTTT.

The chain employs TRBV7-9 and TRBJ2-1; TRBD2 agrees at 8 bases. The CDR3 extends over 14 amino acids. With 8 bases clipped from V and 2 bases from J, the junction kept 5 bases outside the gene matches. Germline CDR1 reads SEHNR; CDR2 reads FQNEAQ (reference sequence). CDR3 loop: CASGAGGPYNEQFF. As DNA, the CDR3 is TGTGCCAGCGGGGCGGGAGGCCCCTACAATGAGCAGTTCTTC.

The chain recombines TRBV5-1 with TRBJ2-7; TRBD1 matches 12 bases. CDR1 SGHRS and CDR2 YFSETQ come from the germline V gene. The CDR3 extends over 20 amino acids. Trimming removed 1 base from V and 2 bases from J; junction bases left unmatched: 16. In nucleotides, the CDR3 is TGCGCCAGCAGCTTGCGAGAGCCGGGACAGGGGGCACGGAATACCTACGAGCAGTACTTC. It encodes CASSLREPGQGARNTYEQYF. The complete variable domain, with remaining parts taken from reference TRBV5-1 and TRBJ2-7, reads KAGVTQTPRYLIKTRGQQVTLSCSPISGHRSVSWYQQTPGQGLQFLFEYFSETQRNKGNFPGRFSGRQFSNSRSEMNVSTLELGDSALYLCASSLREPGQGARNTYEQYFGPGTRLTVT.

This clone was recorded only once. This sequence joins TRBV4-2 and TRBJ2-7; no definite D call. V dropped 4 bases and J dropped 7 bases, with 11 bases sitting between them. The CDR3 runs to 12 residues. Germline V lookup: CDR1 LGHNA, CDR2 YNFKEQ. CDR3 amino acids: CASSLPGSEQYF. CDR3 DNA sequence: TGTGCCAGCAGCCTCCCCGGTTCGGAGCAGTACTTC.

This rearrangement joins TRBV9 to TRBJ2-2, with D possibly matching TRBD1 (5 bases). The CDR3 covers 15 residues. Germline V lookup: CDR1 SGDLS, CDR2 YYNGEE. V gave up 3 bases and J gave up 5 bases, with 14 bases separating them. CDR3 DNA: TGTGCCAGCAGCGCCATAGGGGTAGGGACCGGGGAGCTGTTTTTT. Protein sequence: CASSAIGVGTGELFF. The whole variable domain, filled in from reference TRBV9 and TRBJ2-2, reads DSGVTQTPKHLITATGQRVTLRCSPRSGDLSVYWYQQSLDQGLQFLIQYYNGEERAKGNILERFSAQQFPDLHSELNLSSLELGDSALYFCASSAIGVGTGELFFGEGSRLTVL.

This clone appeared a few times. Here the CDR3 DNA reads TGTGCCAGCAGCTTCCCAGGGGTGGGCTCCTACAATGAGCAGTTCTTC. It encodes CASSFPGVGSYNEQFF. V is TRBV5-8 and J is TRBJ2-1, with a tentative D call TRBD1 (6 bases). Looked up from germline, CDR1 is SGHTS and CDR2 is YDEGEE. This CDR3 spans 16 amino acids. Trimming pared 2 bases from V and 0 bases from J, leaving 12 bases between. The full variable domain, completed using reference TRBV5-8 and TRBJ2-1, is EAGVTQSPTHLIKTRGQQATLRCSPISGHTSVYWYQQALGLGLQFLLWYDEGEERNRGNFPPRFSGRQFPNYSSELNVNALELEDSALYLCASSFPGVGSYNEQFFGPGTRLTVL.